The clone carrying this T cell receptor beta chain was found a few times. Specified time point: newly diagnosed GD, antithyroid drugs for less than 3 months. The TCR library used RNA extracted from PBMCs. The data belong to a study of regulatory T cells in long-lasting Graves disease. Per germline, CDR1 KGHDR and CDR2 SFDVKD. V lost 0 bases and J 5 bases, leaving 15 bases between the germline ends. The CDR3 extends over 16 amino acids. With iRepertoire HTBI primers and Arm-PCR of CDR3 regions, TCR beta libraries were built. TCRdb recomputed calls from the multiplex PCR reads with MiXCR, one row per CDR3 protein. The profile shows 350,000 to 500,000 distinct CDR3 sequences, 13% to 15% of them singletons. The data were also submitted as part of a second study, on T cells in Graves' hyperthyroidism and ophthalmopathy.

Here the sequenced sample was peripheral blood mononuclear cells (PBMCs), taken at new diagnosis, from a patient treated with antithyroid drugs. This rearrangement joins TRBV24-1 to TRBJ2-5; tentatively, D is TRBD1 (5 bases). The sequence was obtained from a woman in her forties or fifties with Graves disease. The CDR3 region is CATSDLKGQVWETQYF. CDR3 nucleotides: TGTGCCACCAGTGATTTGAAGGGGCAGGTTTGGGAGACCCAGTACTTC.